These 14 T cell receptor beta chains were sequenced from one sample in a study of T cell responses to AZD1222 COVID-19 vaccine. Clones were sequenced by immunoSEQ multiplex PCR, and TCRdb holds only the in-frame ones, with some missing. The table has about 62,000 clones, roughly 70% seen once. Source: peripheral blood, taken on day 0 of AZD1222 vaccination. The receptor set was obtained from an adult in good health.

This chain uses TRBV4-1 with TRBJ2-7; weak D call: TRBD1 (5 bases). The CDR3 totals 14 residues. V dropped 2 bases and J dropped 2 bases, with 10 bases sitting between them. CDR1 is MGHRA and CDR2 is YSYEKL in the germline V gene. CDR3 bases: TGCGCCAGCAGCCAAAGGGGAATGGCCTACGAGCAGTACTTC. Its translation is CASSQRGMAYEQYF.

This chain connects TRBV2 to TRBJ1-5, with D possibly matching TRBD1 (6 bases). V dropped 3 bases and J dropped 5 bases, with 11 bases sitting between them. This CDR3 contains 14 residues. The germline gives CDR1 SNHLY, CDR2 FYNNEI. Here the CDR3 reads CASSDTGMYQPQHF. The CDR3 nucleotides are TGTGCCAGCAGTGACACAGGGATGTATCAGCCCCAGCATTTT.

The V call is TRBV7-2, the J call TRBJ1-2; D not resolved. Trimming took 5 bases from V and 4 from J, leaving 5 bases between them. CDR3 length equals 11 residues. Germline V gene sequence: CDR1 SGHTA, CDR2 FQGNSA. The CDR3 sequence: CASSGVYGYTF. CDR3 coding DNA: TGTGCCAGCAGCGGGGTCTATGGCTACACCTTC.

V is TRBV6-5 and J is TRBJ2-7, with 8 bases matching TRBD2. V shed 5 bases and J 4 bases; nucleotides not matched to a gene: 7. Per germline, CDR1 MNHEY and CDR2 SVGAGI. There are 14 residues in the CDR3. CDR3 residues: CASSNSGALYEQYF. The CDR3 nucleotides read TGTGCCAGCAGTAATAGCGGGGCCCTATACGAGCAGTACTTC.

The sample holds one count of this clone. The chain recombines TRBV18 with TRBJ2-7; 10 positions agree with TRBD2. This CDR3 has 15 amino acids. V lost 4 bases to trimming and J lost 4 bases; unmatched junction nucleotides: 7. Germline-derived CDR1 and CDR2 are KGHSH and LQKENI. DNA of the CDR3: TGTGCCAGCTCACGCACTAGCGGGGCGGCTTACGAGCAGTACTTC. Translation: CASSRTSGAAYEQYF.

The rearrangement joins TRBV7-2 to TRBJ1-1; D is unresolved. The CDR3 covers 14 residues. Germline values: CDR1 SGHTA, CDR2 FQGNSA. Trimming stripped 2 bases from V and 0 bases from J, with 7 bases between. CDR3 region: CASSLKLLNTEAFF. CDR3 DNA sequence: TGTGCCAGCAGCTTAAAGCTTTTGAACACTGAAGCTTTCTTT.

The chain uses TRBV29-1 and TRBJ2-5; 8 bases match TRBD2. Germline lookup yields CDR1 SQVTM and CDR2 ANQGSEA. V dropped 4 bases and J dropped 2; count of bases not matched to a gene: 12. This CDR3 has 16 amino acids. The CDR3 is CSVAGWAGGLQETQYF. CDR3 sequence (DNA): TGCAGCGTTGCCGGTTGGGCGGGGGGACTACAAGAGACCCAGTACTTC. Full variable domain (rest looked up from reference TRBV29-1 and TRBJ2-5): SAVISQKPSRDICQRGTSLTIQCQVDSQVTMMFWYRQQPGQSLTLIATANQGSEATYESGFVIDKFPISRPNLTFSTLTVSNMSPEDSSIYLCSVAGWAGGLQETQYFGPGTRLLVL.

Concerning this clone: Relative to the germline gene, one junction end is altered; a read error may explain this. This chain connects TRBV24-1 to TRBJ2-2; 9 bases align to TRBD1. The CDR3 runs 14 residues. The germline V gene encodes CDR1 KGHDR and CDR2 SFDVKD. DNA for the CDR3: TGTGCCTCCAGGCAGACAGGGGGTGCCGGGGAGCTGTTTTTT. Protein sequence: CASRQTGGAGELFF.

The CDR3, as DNA: TGTGCCAGCAGTCCAGGGTTCGGCTACACCTTC. It is translated as CASSPGFGYTF. This sequence joins TRBV12-3 or TRBV12-4 and TRBJ1-2, with D perhaps matching TRBD1 (5 bases). This CDR3 comprises 11 residues. The germline V and J ends were trimmed by 5 bases and 8 bases, with 9 bases remaining between them.

This clone was observed a handful of times. The chain carries TRBV4-1 and TRBJ2-2; D may be TRBD1 (6 bases). With 5 bases removed from V and 0 bases from J, the gap between germline ends came to 13 bases. CDR1 is MGHRA and CDR2 is YSYEKL in the germline V gene. There are 16 residues in the CDR3. DNA for the CDR3: TGCGCCAGCAGCTCTCCCGGGACATCGAACACCGGGGAGCTGTTTTTT. This sequence encodes CASSSPGTSNTGELFF.

This clone appeared a few times. The chain recombines TRBV10-3 with TRBJ2-7; D perhaps matches TRBD2 (6 bases). The CDR3 loop spans 15 amino acids. Deletions cut 0 bases from V and 6 bases from J, with 15 bases between. Germline CDR1 ENHRY, CDR2 SYGVKD. The CDR3 loop is CAISESGGANSEQYF. The DNA of the CDR3 is TGTGCCATCAGTGAGTCAGGCGGGGCAAATTCCGAGCAGTACTTC.

This clone was observed a few times. This sample also contains other DNA sequences that code for the same CDR3. The chain recombines TRBV5-4 with TRBJ1-1; D is unresolved. The germline CDR1 and CDR2 sequences are SGHNT and YYREEE (reference sequence). Deletions cut 0 bases from V and 3 bases from J, with 3 bases between. The CDR3 extends over 12 amino acids. The CDR3 sequence is CASSLGDTEAFF. The CDR3, as DNA: TGTGCCAGCAGCTTGGGGGACACTGAAGCTTTCTTT.

This clone was found a few times. The V gene is TRBV14, the J gene TRBJ1-1; a weak D match, TRBD1 (6 bases). This CDR3 has 14 amino acids. Per the germline V gene, CDR1 is SGHDN and CDR2 is FVKESK. The V end was cut by 5 bases, the J end by 4 bases, with 14 bases between. The CDR3 bases are TGTGCCAGCAGCTCAGGGGTGGGGGCCACTGAAGCTTTCTTT. This encodes CASSSGVGATEAFF.

This sequence joins TRBV9 and TRBJ2-7; D is ambiguous. This CDR3 contains 14 residues. Germline values: CDR1 SGDLS, CDR2 YYNGEE. Trimming stripped 0 bases from V and 2 bases from J, with 9 bases between. The CDR3 region is CASSVGAEAYEQYF. For the CDR3, the DNA is TGTGCCAGCAGCGTAGGGGCAGAGGCCTACGAGCAGTACTTC.